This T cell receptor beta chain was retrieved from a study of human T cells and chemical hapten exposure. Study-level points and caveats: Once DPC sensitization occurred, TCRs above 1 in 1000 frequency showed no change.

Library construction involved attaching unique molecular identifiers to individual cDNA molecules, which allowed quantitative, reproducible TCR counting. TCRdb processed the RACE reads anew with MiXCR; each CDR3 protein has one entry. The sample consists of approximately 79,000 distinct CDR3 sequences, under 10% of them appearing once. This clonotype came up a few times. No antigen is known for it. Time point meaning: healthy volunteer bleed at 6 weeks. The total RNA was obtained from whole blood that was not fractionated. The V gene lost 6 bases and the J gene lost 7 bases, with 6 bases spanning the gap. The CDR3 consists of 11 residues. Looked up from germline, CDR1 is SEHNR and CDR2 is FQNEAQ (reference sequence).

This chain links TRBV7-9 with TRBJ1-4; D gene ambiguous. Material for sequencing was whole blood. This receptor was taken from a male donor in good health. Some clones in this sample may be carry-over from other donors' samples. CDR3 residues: CASSPIEKLFF. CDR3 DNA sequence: TGTGCCAGCAGTCCGATTGAAAAACTGTTTTTT.